These T cell receptor beta chains were read from a single sample in a study of naive and memory T cell subsets. TCRdb processed the 5' RACE reads anew with MiXCR; each CDR3 protein has one entry. Of 30,000 or so distinct CDR3 sequences in the sample, around 15% are singletons; the top ten hold around 2.5%. These receptor sequences come from a female donor in good health. Each CDR3 is given with its conserved first and last residue. A D gene is named only where the DNA matches it firmly. Where a row states a size, it is once, few, many or the class of an expanded clone; other rows omit it.

J gene	D gene	V gene	CDR3 length	clone size	CDR3 protein	CDR3 DNA
TRBJ1-5	.	TRBV6-1	14	many	CASRAGTRGQPQHF	TGTGCCAGCAGGGCCGGGACAAGGGGCCAGCCCCAGCATTTT
TRBJ1-6	TRBD1	TRBV20-1	17	.	CSAFDRGPGSYNSPLHF	TGCAGTGCTTTCGACAGGGGGCCGGGCTCCTATAATTCACCCCTCCACTTT
TRBJ1-1	.	TRBV6-5	14	.	CASETAAGLTEAFF	TGTGCCAGCGAGACGGCAGCTGGTTTAACTGAAGCTTTCTTT
TRBJ2-2	.	TRBV6-4	13	many	CASSEGDTGELFF	TGTGCCAGCAGTGAGGGGGACACCGGGGAGCTGTTTTTT
TRBJ2-3	TRBD2	TRBV20-1	15	few	CSAPQRGLNTDTQYF	TGCAGTGCCCCCCAGCGGGGCCTAAACACAGATACGCAGTATTTT
TRBJ1-2	TRBD1	TRBV6-6	14	.	CASRVRGGYNGDTF	TGTGCCAGCAGGGTCAGGGGGGGGTATAATGGCGACACCTTC
TRBJ2-2	.	TRBV6-6	12	.	CASSPPVGELFF	TGTGCCAGCAGTCCTCCGGTCGGGGAGCTGTTTTTT
TRBJ2-7	TRBD2	TRBV5-4	15	.	CASSLGGGATYEQYF	TGTGCCAGCAGCTTGGGCGGGGGGGCCACCTACGAGCAGTACTTC
TRBJ2-1	TRBD1	TRBV12-3/TRBV12-4	16	few	CASTNPRTGAVNEQFF	TGTGCCAGCACGAATCCACGGACAGGAGCCGTCAATGAGCAGTTCTTC
TRBJ2-1	.	TRBV5-1	12	few	CASSLADNEQFF	TGCGCCAGCAGCTTGGCCGACAATGAGCAGTTCTTC
TRBJ2-7	TRBD1	TRBV6-5	15	many	CASSQDRGGLYEQYF	TGTGCCAGCAGCCAGGACAGGGGGGGCCTCTACGAGCAGTACTTC
TRBJ2-7	.	TRBV12-5	13	medium-sized	CASGPANPYQQYF	TGTGCTAGTGGGCCGGCCAACCCTTACCAGCAGTACTTC
TRBJ2-7	.	TRBV18	15	few	CASSRGRPTPYEQYF	TGTGCCAGCTCACGAGGACGTCCCACCCCTTACGAGCAGTACTTC
TRBJ2-6	.	TRBV27	14	few	CASSSTSGANVLTF	TGTGCCAGCAGTTCCACCTCTGGGGCCAACGTCCTGACTTTC
TRBJ1-4	.	TRBV20-1	14	medium-sized	CSVTPGVTNEKLFF	TGCAGTGTTACCCCAGGGGTCACTAATGAAAAACTGTTTTTT
TRBJ2-1	TRBD1	TRBV20-1	14	.	CSATFHHNRGEQFF	TGCAGTGCTACGTTTCACCATAACAGGGGTGAGCAGTTCTTC
TRBJ2-3	.	TRBV6-4	14	few	CASSETGGTDTQYF	TGTGCCAGCAGTGAAACCGGGGGCACAGATACGCAGTATTTT
TRBJ2-3	TRBD2	TRBV13	16	.	CASSLRTSGRTDTQYF	TGTGCCAGCAGCTTACGGACTAGCGGACGCACAGATACGCAGTATTTT
TRBJ1-1	.	TRBV29-1	12	medium-sized	CSGDLPNTEAFF	TGCAGCGGAGACCTCCCGAACACTGAAGCTTTCTTT
TRBJ1-6	.	TRBV20-1	16	many	CSARDTPTASTIGLHF	TGCAGTGCTAGAGATACCCCGACAGCCAGTACGATCGGCCTCCACTTT
TRBJ2-2	.	TRBV29-1	15	many	CSVPGRSSNTGELFF	TGCAGCGTGCCGGGACGGAGTTCGAACACCGGGGAGCTGTTTTTT
TRBJ2-3	.	TRBV29-1	18	many	CSVAGSTANLAASDTQYF	TGCAGCGTGGCCGGCTCCACAGCAAACCTTGCAGCGTCAGATACGCAGTATTTT
TRBJ2-7	TRBD1	TRBV11-2	12	.	CASSRGTGGQYF	TGTGCCAGCAGCCGTGGGACAGGGGGCCAGTACTTC
TRBJ2-3	.	TRBV7-2	17	.	CASSSGQKDRGTDTQYF	TGTGCCAGCAGCTCGGGACAAAAGGATCGGGGCACAGATACGCAGTATTTT
TRBJ2-1	TRBD1	TRBV20-1	15	many	CSGRGETGQYNEQFF	TGCAGTGGCAGAGGGGAGACAGGGCAATACAATGAGCAGTTCTTC
TRBJ1-2	.	TRBV7-9	13	.	CASSSVRGAGYTF	TGTGCCAGCAGCTCCGTCCGGGGGGCTGGCTACACCTTC
TRBJ2-1	TRBD2	TRBV20-1	15	medium-sized	CSARDMERGGHEQFF	TGCAGTGCTAGAGATATGGAGCGGGGGGGTCATGAGCAGTTCTTC
TRBJ2-3	TRBD2	TRBV12-3/TRBV12-4	15	few	CASSLIAGPTDTQYF	TGTGCCAGCAGTTTAATAGCGGGCCCCACAGATACGCAGTATTTT
TRBJ2-7	.	TRBV25-1	15	.	CASSGASDSSYEQYF	TGTGCCAGCAGTGGGGCTTCGGACAGCTCCTACGAGCAGTACTTC